One T cell receptor beta chain is described in this entry. The data were obtained in a study of blood T cell repertoires in COVID-19. Study in general: Nucleic acid was either cDNA or gDNA, and it came from T cells, B-cell-depleted T cells, or PBMCs.

In germline, CDR1 is SEHNR, CDR2 FQNEAQ (reference sequence). The V end lost 5 bases, the J end lost 6 bases, and 16 bases lay between the germline ends. CDR3 size: 14 residues. The authors' processing: Reference gene primer amplification in the assay estimated nucleated cell counts. The assay was immunoSEQ multiplex PCR, and TCRdb's table has in-frame clones only and misses some. D and trimming come from the DNA, and the V and J calls and clone size come from that table. The table shows 300,000 or so clones, with approximately 88% occurring only once. The V call is TRBV7-9, the J call TRBJ1-2; tentatively, D is TRBD1 (6 bases). This TCR came from a woman under 40 who had recovered from COVID-19. Material: peripheral blood. This CDR3 is CASSRDRGADGYTF. DNA of the CDR3: TGTGCCAGCAGCCGAGACCGGGGGGCTGATGGCTACACCTTC.